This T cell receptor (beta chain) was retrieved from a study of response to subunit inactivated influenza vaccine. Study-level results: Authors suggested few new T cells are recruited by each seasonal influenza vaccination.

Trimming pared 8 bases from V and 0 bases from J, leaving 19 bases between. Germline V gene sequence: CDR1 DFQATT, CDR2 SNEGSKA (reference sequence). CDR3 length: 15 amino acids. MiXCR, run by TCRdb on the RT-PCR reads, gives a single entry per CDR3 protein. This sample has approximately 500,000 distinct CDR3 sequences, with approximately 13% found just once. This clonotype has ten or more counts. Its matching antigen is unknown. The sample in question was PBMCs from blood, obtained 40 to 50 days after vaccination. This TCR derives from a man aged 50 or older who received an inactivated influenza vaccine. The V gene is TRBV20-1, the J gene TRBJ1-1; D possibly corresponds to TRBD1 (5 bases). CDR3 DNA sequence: TGCAGTCCGCTTTACTCCGGGACGGTGAACACTGAAGCTTTCTTT. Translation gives CSPLYSGTVNTEAFF.